This T cell receptor (beta chain) was captured in a study of cytomegalovirus exposure and HLA in healthy donors (dated by TCRdb to the late 2010s). For context, the study as a whole: An earlier analysis of about 530 of the donors reported approximately 260 Gb of sequence data and 90 million to 120 million unique TCR beta sequences obtained from about 170 million T cells. In addition to the first cohort of approximately 670 subjects, a separate validation cohort of 100 to 150 different subjects was used. The study combined high-throughput TCR immunosequencing, statistical association of individual TCRs with disease status, and machine learning to predict cytomegalovirus infection status. Typing coverage varied by locus: roughly 629-640 donors for A, B, C, DRB1 and DQB1; some 520 for DQA1; approximately 570 for DPA1; roughly 450 for DPB1. To study patterns of TCR occurrence, a later analysis re-analyzed previously published TCR beta repertoires from just over 650 donors and added high-resolution HLA genotyping. Class I and class II HLA loci were covered by the typing at four-digit resolution. The study profiled the T cell repertoires of fewer than 850 subjects by immunosequencing and related them to cytomegalovirus serostatus. A handful of DR-DQ haplotypes were handled as single units for association and clustering because linkage in the cohort was strong. An earlier analysis of 587 of the donors applied high-throughput TCR beta sequencing to assess whether each TCR beta V gene segment acted as functional or pseudogenic. Among roughly 370 genotyped donors of the cohort, an average of approximately 240,000 unique TCR beta nucleotide sequences were sequenced per donor, around 20% of them non-productive. Genome-wide SNP genotypes for about three fifths of the roughly 700 donors were used in a later genetic analysis, which treated that subset as a discovery cohort. The study aimed to test whether signatures of past pathogen exposure could be identified by cataloging public T cell receptors. Every discovery cohort repertoire had been produced on one sequencing platform. The genetic ancestry cluster associated with self-reported Caucasian donors included around 76% of the approximately 410 genotyped donors. Rather than using new phenotypic data, the later analysis identified candidate immune exposures from TCR beta sequences and from how often those sequences occurred across donors. An early release that covered approximately 600 HLA-typed donors contained about 300 gigabases of sequencing data and approximately 85 million unique TCR sequences. Donor age, sex, ethnicity and CMV serostatus were compiled together with the repertoire data.

The CDR3 spans 16 residues, from the cysteine through the phenylalanine. The retained sequence is limited to the CDR3, 48 bases, with the frame set at the first base. The germline V gene sets CDR1 to SGHRS and CDR2 to YFSETQ. The junction shows trimming of 8 bases on V and 5 bases on J, and the gene matches do not reach 17 bases of it. About this clone: This clone's antigen is unknown. Base qualities are not at hand, and no much larger clone is one base apart.

The cohort was made up of about 670 healthy bone marrow donors. At the time of sampling, all cohort members were nominally healthy, though unrecorded immune exposures were likely present. The donor was CMV seropositive and was included in the group of 290 or so seropositive cohort members. A peripheral blood sample was collected from each donor, and TCR beta sequencing was performed on peripheral blood mononuclear cells. Genomic DNA was extracted from the blood cell samples with the Qiagen DNeasy Blood Extraction Kit. Receptor amplification or capture employed the immunoSEQ multiplex PCR assay. For the multiplex PCR, a mixture combining 60 forward primers for TCR Vbeta segments and 13 reverse primers for TCR Jbeta segments was used. Amplification of the CDR3 region of rearranged TCR beta genes was performed with a multiplex PCR assay on genomic DNA. On the Illumina HiSeq System, the amplified TCR beta libraries were sequenced as 87-base-pair reads. The authors' analysis ran thus. A later analysis tallied around 80 million unique TCR beta chains across the 600 to 700 repertoires, and approximately 11 million of those chains were shared by two or more donors. Raw reads were error-corrected and collapsed into unique sequences by a nearest-neighbor algorithm in which closely related sequences were merged to remove PCR and sequencing errors. V, D and J gene segments were assigned by aligning CDR3 sequences to IMGT reference sequences. For a sequence to be retained, a match of at least six nucleotides was required to both a V gene segment and a J gene segment. Rearrangements were classified as productive when the CDR3 lacked stop codons and remained in frame with V and J, and all other rearrangements were classified as non-productive. Following IMGT convention, CDR3 was defined as the stretch from the second conserved V-encoded cysteine to the conserved J-encoded phenylalanine. The earlier analysis of about 500 of the donors excluded sequences that lacked an unambiguous match to a single V gene segment. In an earlier analysis of 450 to 700 of the donors, V segments were called functional above 56.7% productive rearrangements and were called segregating when the between-donor standard deviation exceeded 5%. To diagnose cytomegalovirus status from the catalog of TCR beta chain sequences, a statistical classification framework was built. A later analysis assigned V and J genes by comparing TCR nucleotide sequences with IMGT/GENE-DB human TR gene sequences. Using the TCRdist pipeline, a later analysis assigned CDR3 sequences along with most-parsimonious VDJ recombination scenarios. In a later analysis, each TCR beta chain was defined by its CDR3 amino acid sequence together with its V-gene family, and reads without a unique V-gene family were excluded. To address suspected cross-contamination and a sequencing artifact, a later analysis removed 450 to 700 highly shared, low-generation-probability nucleotide sequences. In a later analysis, a clonal expansion index for each public chain was calculated from normalized within-repertoire ranks of inferred template counts. Generation probabilities in a later analysis came from a VDJ recombination model fitted to out-of-frame rearrangements, and those results were checked against IGoR. In a later analysis, TCR-TCR, TCR-HLA and TCR-CMV co-occurrence was scored with hypergeometric tests, and a repertoire-size bias correction was applied to TCR pairs. In a later analysis, false discovery rates were estimated by permuting HLA or CMV assignments 20 times. A later analysis grouped co-occurring TCRs with DBSCAN, adding TCRdist sequence similarity when clustering within HLA-allele-positive subsets. Co-occurrence clustering excluded repertoires with fewer than 30,000 or more than 120,000 public chains, plus five with anomalous nucleotide sharing. In its TCRdb copy, this immuneACCESS table keeps in-frame sequences only and misses some clones. Where compared with another copy, unresolved V genes explain less than half of these, and the others have no known cause. V and J calls plus clone size are reproduced from that table; the DNA served to infer D and trimming. This sample is represented by more than 95,000 clones; around 68% of them were singletons. The top ten constitute under 14% of the sample.

Study-wide findings and limitations: The only immune exposure information available for the cohort was CMV serostatus. Most TCR sequences were observed very rarely across donors, whereas some public TCRs were present in many individuals. Because counts were too low, approximately 18 rarely observed V segments, including chromosome 9 orphons, were excluded from the earlier analysis of several hundred of the donors. This cohort had only TCR beta chains sequenced, and the lack of alpha or paired-chain data limited which features could be detected. A further reported finding was that TCR beta sequences accurately predicted the HLA-A and HLA-B alleles for most subjects in the first cohort. In an earlier analysis of several hundred of the donors, most TCR beta V segments were observed in productive rearrangements about 87% or about 30% of the time, broadly matching IMGT annotations. When HLA alleles, especially DR and DQ, strongly co-occurred, attributing TCR associations to individual alleles was difficult. In vitro tests confirmed that a few of the cytomegalovirus-associated TCR beta chains recognize cytomegalovirus antigens. A later genetic analysis reported fewer N-insertions in productive TCRs among donors in an Asian-associated ancestry cluster than the roughly 620-donor mean. The classifier was reported to diagnose cytomegalovirus status with high specificity and sensitivity in both the original cohort and the validation cohort. Because some donors lacked HLA typing at each locus, the association tests relied only on the typed subset. Linkage disequilibrium might explain the correlated functional status among segregating V segments, but an unknown experimental factor could not be excluded. In a later analysis, some 17,000 TCR beta sequences were associated with specific HLA alleles at a false discovery rate of 0.05. Sequencing depth was assumed to be roughly uniform across donors in the presence/absence analyses, though that assumption may not hold. In a later analysis, most CMV-associated TCR beta chains were found to appear HLA-restricted, with HLA associations seemingly driven largely by CMV exposure. Some IMGT-functional V segments, including TRBV6-2 and TRBV6-3, could not be distinguished by the 87-base-pair reads and were therefore excluded. The sequencing pipeline was judged likely to have produced a cluster of highly shared sequence variants as a technical artifact. V-gene and J-gene trimming of TCR beta chains was associated with a missense DCLRE1C variant in a later genetic analysis, and the association was replicated in an independent cohort. A later analysis reported that several top co-occurrence clusters appeared linked to parvovirus B19, influenza, CMV and Epstein-Barr virus. The study listed 150 to 200 TCR beta chains as associated with cytomegalovirus. In a later analysis, HLA-associated TCR beta chains were found to be more clonally expanded and to have lower generation probabilities than equally common non-associated chains. A later analysis found that TCR association rates varied across HLA loci, with DRB1 alleles showing the most associated TCRs and HLA-C alleles the fewest. The authors suggested that the approach could potentially be extended to other disease states and immunological phenotypes.

Source material: PBMCs. This receptor chain uses TRBV5-1 and TRBJ2-7; the central 9 bases match TRBD1. The TCR comes from a woman in her forties or fifties in good health and CMV-seropositive. Here is the DNA: TGCGCCAGTTACAAGGATTCCGGGACAGGGAGCGACGAGCAGTACTTC. It specifies CASYKDSGTGSDEQYF.